This entry lists 20 T cell receptor beta chains sequenced from one sample in a study of cytomegalovirus exposure and HLA in healthy donors. The study ran its PCR with 60 Vbeta and 13 Jbeta primers. Using immunoSEQ multiplex PCR, the repertoire was profiled, and TCRdb retains in-frame clones only, with some absent. The sample has some 110,000 clones; roughly 70% are singletons. Sample: PBMCs. All receptors come from a man under 40 in good health and CMV-seropositive.

The chain recombines TRBV19 with TRBJ2-2, with TRBD2 matching 8 bases. The germline CDR1 and CDR2 sequences are LNHDA and SQIVND (reference sequence). The junction had 6 bases not matched to a gene; V was cut back by 6 bases and J by 6 bases. This CDR3 has 14 amino acids. This chain's CDR3 is CASRGAGGAGELFF. The CDR3 nucleotides read TGTGCCAGTAGAGGGGCGGGAGGAGCCGGGGAGCTGTTTTTT.

This clone showed up just a few times. V gene TRBV7-9 combines with J gene TRBJ1-2; 7 positions agree with TRBD1. The CDR3 has 16 amino acids. V was pared by 1 base and J by 1 base, with 6 bases of the junction left unmatched. Germline loops: CDR1 SEHNR, CDR2 FQNEAQ (reference sequence). In nucleotides, the CDR3 is TGTGCCAGCAGCTTAGAGGGGGGACAGAGTAACTATGGCTACACCTTC. Amino acids: CASSLEGGQSNYGYTF. The complete variable domain, with remaining parts taken from reference TRBV7-9 and TRBJ1-2, reads DTGVSQNPRHKITKRGQNVTFRCDPISEHNRLYWYRQTLGQGPEFLTYFQNEAQLEKSRLLSDRFSAERPKGSFSTLEIQRTEQGDSAMYLCASSLEGGQSNYGYTFGSGTRLTVV.

The chain employs TRBV9 and TRBJ2-1; D call uncertain. This CDR3 has 13 amino acids. Germline loops: CDR1 SGDLS, CDR2 YYNGEE. V was cut by 0 bases and J by 7 bases, with 8 bases left in between. CDR3 DNA: TGTGCCAGCAGCGTAGATCGAGAAAATGAGCAGTTCTTC. This sequence encodes CASSVDRENEQFF.

This chain connects TRBV30 to TRBJ2-3; possibly TRBD2 for D (5 bases). The CDR3 extends over 14 amino acids. V lost 5 bases, J lost 4 bases, and 16 bases lay in between. CDR1 and CDR2 from the germline V gene are GTSNPN and SVGIG (reference sequence). CDR3 protein: CAWGQVGLADTQYF. The CDR3 DNA reads TGTGCCTGGGGCCAGGTCGGACTGGCAGATACGCAGTATTTT.

The gene calls are TRBV29-1 and TRBJ1-1; 8 nucleotides align to TRBD1. Germline lookup yields CDR1 SQVTM and CDR2 ANQGSEA. With 6 bases clipped from V and 1 base from J, the junction kept 1 base outside the gene matches. The CDR3 runs to 12 residues. The CDR3 region is CSVDRENTEAFF. The CDR3 DNA reads TGCAGCGTGGACAGGGAGAACACTGAAGCTTTCTTT.

This clone occurred a few times. The J gene is TRBJ2-5, the V gene TRBV11-3; maybe TRBD2 (6 bases). Trimming left V 5 bases short and J 1 base short, with 8 bases between. This CDR3 is built from 13 residues. The germline V gene encodes CDR1 SGHNT and CDR2 YENEEA. The CDR3: CASSRGLQETQYF. The CDR3 DNA reads as TGTGCCAGCAGCCGGGGACTCCAAGAGACCCAGTACTTC.

As concerns this clone: Relative to the germline gene, one junction end is altered; a read error may explain this. CDR3 loop: CASSLSAGLAGGPSYEQCF. The CDR3 nucleotides read TGTGCCAGCAGTTTATCAGCGGGGCTAGCGGGGGGTCCCTCCTACGAGCAGTGCTTC. This chain connects TRBV27 to TRBJ2-7, with TRBD2 identical over 11 bases. This CDR3 is 19 amino acids long. CDR1 is MNHEY, CDR2 SMNVEV, per germline (reference sequence).

The CDR3 nucleotides read TGTGCCAGCAGTTTATCAGGGGGCGGACAGCCCCAGCATTTT. Its protein is CASSLSGGGQPQHF. The J gene is TRBJ1-5, the V gene TRBV28, with 8 positions matching TRBD1. The CDR3 is 14 residues long. Germline CDR1 is MDHEN and CDR2 is SYDVKM. V lost 1 base and J lost 7; bases outside the gene matches: 3.

This sequence joins TRBV7-9 and TRBJ1-2, with D possibly being TRBD1 (5 bases). The CDR3 is 12 residues long. Trimming removed 6 bases from V and 4 bases from J, with 9 bases in between. Germline CDR1 and CDR2: SEHNR and FQNEAQ (reference sequence). The CDR3 sequence: CASSEGVYGYTF. DNA for the CDR3: TGTGCCAGCAGTGAAGGGGTCTATGGCTACACCTTC.

The chain carries TRBV19 and TRBJ2-5; the D is unclear. CDR3 length: 13 residues. Germline CDR1 LNHDA, CDR2 SQIVND (reference sequence). V was shortened by 4 bases and J by 4 bases, with 10 bases between the two germline ends. CDR3 bases: TGTGCCAGTAGTAAACTACGTGGAGAGACCCAGTACTTC. Encoded protein: CASSKLRGETQYF.

The gene calls are TRBV2 and TRBJ1-5; TRBD1 aligns across 7 bases. The CDR3 spans 14 residues. Germline assignment: CDR1 SNHLY and CDR2 FYNNEI. V was pared by 6 bases and J by 2 bases, with 4 bases of the junction left unmatched. CDR3 sequence: CASRGTAGNQPQHF. For the CDR3, the DNA is TGTGCCAGCAGGGGGACAGCCGGCAATCAGCCCCAGCATTTT.

The rearrangement joins TRBV9 to TRBJ2-1, with D possibly TRBD2 on 6 matching bases. Trimming removed 0 bases from V and 3 bases from J, with 7 bases in between. CDR1 and CDR2 (germline): SGDLS, YYNGEE. This CDR3 is built from 14 residues. CDR3 sequence (DNA): TGTGCCAGCAGCGTAGACGGGAGCTACAATGAGCAGTTCTTC. Translated: CASSVDGSYNEQFF.

This chain joins TRBV15 and TRBJ2-1, with 11 bases lining up with TRBD2. The CDR3 contains 16 residues. In germline, CDR1 is LNHNV, CDR2 YYDKDF (reference sequence). Trimming cost V 1 base and J 1 base; bases outside gene matches: 0. The CDR3 loop reads CATSRGLAGSYNEQFF. DNA for the CDR3: TGTGCCACCAGCAGAGGACTAGCGGGGTCCTACAATGAGCAGTTCTTC. Complete variable domain (other parts from reference TRBV15 and TRBJ2-1): DAMVIQNPRYQVTQFGKPVTLSCSQTLNHNVMYWYQQKSSQAPKLLFHYYDKDFNNEADTPDNFQSRRPNTSFCFLDIRSPGLGDTAMYLCATSRGLAGSYNEQFFGPGTRLTVL.

This clone was counted a single time. The gene calls are TRBV6-1 and TRBJ1-5; 10 nucleotides line up with TRBD1. CDR1 and CDR2 (germline): MNHNS, SASEGT. The V gene end was trimmed by 0 bases and the J gene end by 4 bases; junction bases not matched to a gene: 6. The CDR3 has 17 amino acids. The DNA of the CDR3 is TGTGCCAGCAGTGAAGCGGGGAGACAGGGGGCAAATCAGCCCCAGCATTTT. Translating gives CASSEAGRQGANQPQHF.

The gene calls are TRBV6-1 and TRBJ2-3, with a weak D call TRBD2 (6 bases). The germline V gene has CDR1 MNHNS and CDR2 SASEGT. The CDR3 sequence is 14 residues long. The V end was cut by 3 bases, the J end by 4 bases, with 11 bases between. CDR3 bases: TGTGCCAGCAGTGAGTGGGAGGCGTCAGATACGCAGTATTTT. Its translation: CASSEWEASDTQYF.

The chain has TRBV6-5 and TRBJ1-5; D uncertain. Deletions cut 7 bases from V and 4 bases from J, with 17 bases between. The CDR3 totals 15 residues. Germline V CDR1 and CDR2: MNHEY, SVGAGI. The CDR3 here is CASNPRWEANQPQHF. Here the CDR3 DNA reads TGTGCCAGCAATCCCCGGTGGGAGGCGAATCAGCCCCAGCATTTT.

This sequence joins TRBV30 and TRBJ1-6; 8 bases match TRBD1. The CDR3 contains 14 residues. V lost 0 bases to trimming and J lost 6 bases; unmatched junction nucleotides: 1. Germline lookup yields CDR1 GTSNPN and CDR2 SVGIG (reference sequence). The CDR3 coding sequence is TGTGCCTGGAGTGTGGACAGGGTTAATTCACCCCTCCACTTT. Translation: CAWSVDRVNSPLHF.

The J gene is TRBJ1-4, the V gene TRBV19; possibly TRBD1 for D (6 bases). Germline CDR1 LNHDA, CDR2 SQIVND (reference sequence). The V end lost 5 bases, the J end lost 6 bases, and 13 bases lay between the germline ends. This CDR3 contains 14 residues. Here the CDR3 DNA reads TGTGCCAGTAGTGATAGGGGGAGTTATGAAAAACTGTTTTTT. Protein: CASSDRGSYEKLFF. Complete variable domain (other parts from reference TRBV19 and TRBJ1-4): DGGITQSPKYLFRKEGQNVTLSCEQNLNHDAMYWYRQDPGQGLRLIYYSQIVNDFQKGDIAEGYSVSREKKESFPLTVTSAQKNPTAFYLCASSDRGSYEKLFFGSGTQLSVL.

The V call is TRBV29-1, the J call TRBJ1-3; possibly TRBD1 for D (5 bases). The V gene's germline CDR1 is SQVTM and CDR2 ANQGSEA. This CDR3 is 15 amino acids long. Trimming took off 4 bases at V and 0 bases at J, with 13 bases between the two ends. The chain's CDR3 is CSVVGTTSSGNTIYF. The CDR3 nucleotides read TGCAGCGTTGTGGGGACTACTTCCTCTGGAAACACCATATATTTT.

V and J are TRBV5-4 and TRBJ2-1, with D unclear. Trimming shortened V by 1 base and J by 2 bases, and 10 bases separated the two germline ends. Germline V CDR1 and CDR2: SGHNT, YYREEE (reference sequence). This CDR3 spans 15 amino acids. CDR3 protein: CASSLSPIPYNEQFF. The CDR3 coding sequence is TGTGCCAGCAGCTTGTCCCCTATCCCCTACAATGAGCAGTTCTTC.